The rows below give T cell receptor beta chains drawn from one sample of a study of T cells in Graves' hyperthyroidism and ophthalmopathy. From the multiplex PCR reads, TCRdb called clonotypes with MiXCR, one entry per CDR3 protein. The data show under 350,000 distinct CDR3 sequences, under 25% seen once. The specimen was blood. These receptors all come from a woman aged 45 to 65 with Graves' hyperthyroidism. The CDR3 runs from the conserved cysteine through the conserved F or W. A D gene is named only where the DNA matches it firmly. Size values are once, few and many counts, or a class for expanded clones, and some rows have none.

j_call | v_call | d_call | cdr3_length | clone_size | cdr3_aa | cdr3_nt
TRBJ2-5 | TRBV9 | . | 14 | many | CASSVSPTGETQYF | TGTGCCAGCAGCGTGTCTCCCACTGGAGAGACCCAGTACTTC
TRBJ1-1 | TRBV5-1 | . | 13 | . | CASSLKASGEAFF | TGCGCCAGCAGCTTGAAGGCAAGCGGTGAAGCTTTCTTT
TRBJ2-3 | TRBV9 | TRBD1 | 15 | few | CASSASGGEANTQYF | TGTGCCAGCAGCGCCTCAGGGGGAGAGGCAAATACGCAGTATTTT
TRBJ2-1 | TRBV28 | . | 16 | . | CASSPSRGRSYNEQFF | TGTGCCAGCAGCCCCTCCAGGGGAAGGTCCTACAATGAGCAGTTCTTC
TRBJ2-2 | TRBV4-1 | . | 13 | many | CASSHINTGELFF | TGCGCCAGCAGCCACATAAACACCGGGGAGCTGTTTTTT
TRBJ2-5 | TRBV30 | TRBD1 | 14 | many | CAWSGTALQETQYF | TGTGCCTGGAGCGGGACAGCACTACAAGAGACCCAGTACTTC
TRBJ1-5 | TRBV5-5 | . | 14 | . | CASSPSGLSQPQHF | TGTGCCAGCAGCCCATCGGGGTTGTCCCAGCCCCAGCATTTT
TRBJ1-6 | TRBV6-1 | . | 15 | . | CASSSPTGGDSPLHF | TGTGCCAGCAGTTCCCCGACAGGAGGGGATTCACCCCTCCACTTT
TRBJ2-2 | TRBV9 | . | 13 | . | CASSVSFTGELFF | TGTGCCAGCAGCGTCAGTTTCACCGGGGAGCTGTTTTTT
TRBJ1-1 | TRBV29-1 | . | 14 | few | CSVDGGRGDTEAFF | TGCAGCGTTGACGGGGGGCGGGGAGACACTGAAGCTTTCTTT
TRBJ1-1 | TRBV6-1 | TRBD1 | 14 | . | CARGTASLNTEAFF | TGTGCCAGAGGGACAGCAAGCTTGAACACTGAAGCTTTCTTT
TRBJ1-5 | TRBV4-2 | TRBD1 | 15 | . | CASSRGTESNQPQHF | TGTGCCAGCAGCCGGGGGACAGAGAGCAATCAGCCCCAGCATTTT
TRBJ2-3 | TRBV2 | . | 11 | many | CASSVTDTQYF | TGTGCCAGCAGCGTCACAGATACGCAGTATTTT
TRBJ2-5 | TRBV7-2 | TRBD2 | 16 | many | CASSLYSGSSRETQYF | TGTGCCAGCAGCTTATATAGCGGGAGTTCTAGAGAGACCCAGTACTTC
TRBJ2-1 | TRBV2 | . | 13 | many | CASSERQNNEQFF | TGTGCCAGCAGTGAGAGACAGAACAATGAGCAGTTCTTC
TRBJ2-4 | TRBV5-1 | . | 15 | many | CASSLEARTRDIQYF | TGCGCCAGCAGCTTGGAGGCGCGAACGAGGGACATTCAGTACTTC
TRBJ2-7 | TRBV12-3/TRBV12-4 | . | 15 | many | CASSLVSAISYEQYF | TGTGCCAGCAGTTTGGTTTCAGCGATCTCCTACGAGCAGTACTTC
TRBJ1-1 | TRBV6-2/TRBV6-3 | TRBD1 | 15 | . | CASSYGGQGRTEAFF | TGTGCCAGCAGTTACGGGGGACAGGGTCGCACTGAAGCTTTCTTT
TRBJ1-2 | TRBV12-3/TRBV12-4 | TRBD1 | 14 | few | CASSFRTGGRGYTF | TGTGCCAGCAGTTTTCGGACAGGGGGTAGGGGCTACACCTTC
TRBJ2-5 | TRBV6-1 | TRBD2 | 18 | many | CASSAGTSGRTSGETQYF | TGTGCCAGCAGTGCCGGGACTAGCGGGAGAACCTCAGGGGAGACCCAGTACTTC
TRBJ2-1 | TRBV12-5 | . | 13 | many | CASSGTLYNEQFF | TGTGCTAGTAGCGGGACACTCTACAATGAGCAGTTCTTC
TRBJ2-1 | TRBV15 | TRBD2 | 14 | many | CATSHPGLAVGQFF | TGTGCCACCAGCCATCCGGGACTAGCTGTAGGGCAGTTCTTC
TRBJ1-5 | TRBV15 | . | 13 | . | CAASVARDQPQHF | TGTGCCGCCAGCGTCGCGAGGGATCAGCCCCAGCATTTT
TRBJ2-1 | TRBV6-1 | . | 15 | many | CASSGRTAHYNEQFF | TGTGCCAGCAGTGGCCGGACAGCCCATTACAATGAGCAGTTCTTC
TRBJ2-1 | TRBV20-1 | . | 13 | many | CSARGAQVNEQFF | TGCAGTGCTAGAGGGGCTCAAGTAAATGAGCAGTTCTTC
TRBJ2-4 | TRBV6-1 | . | 15 | . | CASSERGVAKNIQYF | TGTGCCAGCAGTGAACGTGGGGTAGCCAAAAACATTCAGTACTTC
TRBJ1-2 | TRBV27 | . | 13 | once | CASKAGALYGYTF | TGTGCCAGCAAGGCAGGGGCCCTCTATGGCTACACCTTC
TRBJ2-7 | TRBV10-3 | . | 14 | . | CAISGARGKDEQYF | TGTGCCATCAGTGGGGCAAGGGGTAAGGACGAGCAGTACTTC
TRBJ2-1 | TRBV7-8 | TRBD2 | 16 | many | CASSRRSGIRYNEQFF | TGTGCCAGCAGCCGAAGGAGCGGGATCCGCTACAATGAGCAGTTCTTC
TRBJ2-3 | TRBV20-1 | . | 15 | many | CSASDGVLGTDTQYF | TGCAGTGCTAGCGACGGAGTATTGGGCACAGATACGCAGTATTTT
TRBJ2-2 | TRBV12-3/TRBV12-4 | . | 15 | many | CASSFMAGNTGELFF | TGTGCCAGCAGTTTTATGGCGGGGAACACCGGGGAGCTGTTTTTT
TRBJ2-4 | TRBV2 | TRBD2 | 17 | . | CASSLALAGLTKNIQYF | TGTGCCAGCAGCTTAGCGCTAGCGGGTCTAACCAAAAACATTCAGTACTTC
TRBJ2-6 | TRBV7-9 | TRBD1 | 20 | few | CSSSLAGGGLGLSGANVLTF | TGTTCCAGCAGCTTAGCAGGGGGCGGGCTCGGTCTCTCTGGGGCCAACGTCCTGACTTTC
TRBJ1-1 | TRBV6-1 | . | 15 | . | CASRTPGRLNTEAFF | TGTGCCAGCAGGACCCCGGGACGCCTGAACACTGAAGCTTTCTTT
TRBJ1-1 | TRBV28 | . | 13 | . | CASTSQINTEAFF | TGTGCCAGCACCTCCCAGATAAACACTGAAGCTTTCTTT
TRBJ2-7 | TRBV5-1 | . | 15 | many | CASSLIAGGLSEQYF | TGCGCCAGCAGCTTGATAGCAGGGGGGTTATCGGAGCAGTACTTC
TRBJ1-5 | TRBV28 | . | 13 | many | CASSTPRDQPQHF | TGTGCCAGCAGCACCCCGAGAGATCAGCCCCAGCATTTT
TRBJ2-5 | TRBV11-2 | . | 13 | many | CASSFRGVETQYF | TGTGCCAGCAGCTTCCGGGGAGTGGAGACCCAGTACTTC
TRBJ2-3 | TRBV19 | . | 15 | . | CASSIRDGYGDTQYF | TGTGCCAGTAGTATAAGGGACGGATACGGGGATACGCAGTATTTT
TRBJ2-1 | TRBV12-3/TRBV12-4 | . | 15 | many | CASSLRLSSYNEQFF | TGTGCCAGCAGTCTCCGACTTAGCTCCTACAATGAGCAGTTCTTC
TRBJ2-3 | TRBV3-1 | TRBD2 | 15 | many | CASSRPSGRTDTQYF | TGTGCCAGCAGCCGCCCTAGCGGGAGAACAGATACGCAGTATTTT